This T cell receptor beta chain was recorded in a study of shared clonotypes between healthy human individuals. Recent acute infections and vaccinations were absent in the healthy HIV-negative adult donors. Study-level findings and limits: Non-shared clonotypes had lower generation probabilities than clonotypes shared by all four sorted-subset donors. In the sorted subsets, rarefaction showed sequencing was incomplete despite large depth. In four donors, approximately 5% of naive CD4 clonotypes appeared in common.

The CDR3 has 13 amino acids. V dropped 3 bases and J dropped 4 bases, with 8 bases sitting between them. Germline V gives CDR1 SGHNT, CDR2 YENEEA. For this clone: Its antigen is not identified.

Here immunoSEQ multiplex PCR was the method, and the copy in TCRdb shows in-frame clones only, minus some. The data contain about 660,000 clones, approximately 74% of them seen just once; the ten biggest clones take up roughly 1.7%. The chain couples TRBV11-3 to TRBJ2-3; TRBD2 is a possible D gene (5 bases). The sequence was collected from a woman in her 30s in good health. The sample comprised memory CD4+ T cells sorted from blood. Subset of the sample: CD45RA-negative fraction. The CDR3 nucleotides are TGTGCCAGCAGCTTTACTAGAGCAGATACGCAGTATTTT. It specifies CASSFTRADTQYF.